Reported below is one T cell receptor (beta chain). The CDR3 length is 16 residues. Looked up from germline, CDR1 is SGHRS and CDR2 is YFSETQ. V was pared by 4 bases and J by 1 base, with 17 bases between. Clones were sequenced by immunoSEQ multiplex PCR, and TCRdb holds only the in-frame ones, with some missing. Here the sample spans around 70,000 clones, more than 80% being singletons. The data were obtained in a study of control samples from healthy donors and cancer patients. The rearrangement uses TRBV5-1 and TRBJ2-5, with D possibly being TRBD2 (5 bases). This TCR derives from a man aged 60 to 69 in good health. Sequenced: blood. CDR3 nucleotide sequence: TGCGCCAGCAGCCCGGGAACACTTGTAGGCCAAGAGACCCAGTACTTC. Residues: CASSPGTLVGQETQYF.